This TCR beta chain originates from a study of blood T cell repertoires in COVID-19. Original data processing: The assay estimated nucleated cells by amplifying reference gene primers. TCRdb's table, derived via immunoSEQ multiplex PCR, lists solely in-frame clones and lacks some. The D gene and trimming were derived from the DNA, and the V and J assignments and clone size from that table. The top ten hold about 4.6% of the sample, which has about 300,000 clones, over 75% seen once. The V and J ends lost 4 bases and 5 bases respectively, with 14 bases between them. The CDR3 contains 15 residues. CDR1 is LGHDT, CDR2 YNNKEL, per germline (reference sequence). Ages ranged from about 18 to 89 years, with residence in about 24 US areas. Cohorts were based on clinical histories the participants reported. Recovered status in Cohort 3 required two negative PCRs, clearance, or symptom resolution.

The chain links TRBV3-1 (or the pseudogene TRBV3-2) to TRBJ2-2, with D perhaps matching TRBD1 (6 bases). The sequence was obtained from a man younger than 40 who had recovered from COVID-19. Source material: PBMCs or T cells enriched from blood (not recorded which). The CDR3 here is CASSPHSGQTGELFF. The CDR3 DNA is TGTGCCAGCAGCCCCCACTCCGGACAGACCGGGGAGCTGTTTTTT.